This T cell receptor beta chain was recorded in a study of shared clonotypes between healthy human individuals. Study-wide context: The study used three CD4 naive, three CD4 memory, two CD8 naive and one CD8 memory plate per donor. Study results and limitations: Non-shared clonotypes displayed generation probabilities falling below those of clonotypes present in all four donors.

Naive-designated CD8 cells lacked CD45RO, were positively enriched for CCR7, and omitted terminally differentiated effector memory CD45RA+ cells. The assay was immunoSEQ multiplex PCR, and TCRdb's table has in-frame clones only and misses some. The sample consists of hundreds of thousands of clones, roughly 96% of them appearing once. Remarks on this clone: Its antigen is unknown.

This CDR3 has 15 residues. The germline V gene encodes CDR1 LNHDA and CDR2 SQIVND (reference sequence). The V gene lost 5 bases and the J gene lost 3 bases, with 14 bases spanning the gap. The sample taken for sequencing was naive CD8+ T cells sorted from blood. J is TRBJ2-1 and V is TRBV19, with no clear D. The TCR was taken from a woman younger than 45 in good health. DNA of the CDR3: TGTGCCAGTAGTGCGTTTAGTGGTATCTACAATGAGCAGTTCTTC. It translates to CASSAFSGIYNEQFF.